This is a list of T cell receptor beta chains from one sample in a study of cytomegalovirus exposure and HLA in healthy donors. Only in-frame clones appear in the TCRdb table, and some are missing; sequencing was by immunoSEQ multiplex PCR. Here the sample spans some 180,000 clones, about four fifths being singletons. The sample consisted of PBMCs. The receptors derive from a woman aged 18-29 years in good health and CMV-seronegative. CDR3s include the opening cysteine and the closing phenylalanine or tryptophan. D genes are given only for firm matches. Size tells how often a clone was seen (once, few, many) or the class of an expanded clone, and some rows leave it out.

D	V	size	J	DNA	CDR3
.	TRBV4-1	few	TRBJ2-7	TGCGCCAGCAGCCAGGCCGACAGCTCCTACGAGCAGTACTTC	CASSQADSSYEQYF
.	TRBV29-1	.	TRBJ1-4	TGCAGCGTTGACGTGGGAGATGCTAATGAAAAACTGTTTTTT	CSVDVGDANEKLFF
TRBD2	TRBV4-2	.	TRBJ2-3	TGTGCCAGCAGCCAAGAGGAACTAGCGGGAGAGTGGAATACGCAGTATTTT	CASSQEELAGEWNTQYF
TRBD1	TRBV7-2	.	TRBJ1-2	TGTGCCAGCAGCATTCAAAACAGGGGCGGAAATGGCTACACCTTC	CASSIQNRGGNGYTF
TRBD2	TRBV27	.	TRBJ2-1	TGTGCCAGCAGTCCCTCAGGACTAGCGGAGAAGAATGAGCAGTTCTTC	CASSPSGLAEKNEQFF
.	TRBV28	.	TRBJ2-7	TGTGCCAGCAGTTTACCCCGGTCCTACGAGCAGTACTTC	CASSLPRSYEQYF
.	TRBV7-8	.	TRBJ2-1	TGTGCCAGCAGCCCACTCGAGACTAGGAGTTTCTACAATGAGCAGTTCTTC	CASSPLETRSFYNEQFF
.	TRBV7-8	.	TRBJ2-2	TGTGCCAGCAGCCCATTACTAGCATCCGGGGAGCTGTTTTTT	CASSPLLASGELFF
.	TRBV5-1	few	TRBJ2-1	TGCGCCAGCAGCTTGGCGGGCTCCTACAATGAGCAGTTCTTC	CASSLAGSYNEQFF
.	TRBV6-5	few	TRBJ1-1	TGTGCCAGCAGTTACTCCCTGGCGGACACTGAAGCTTTCTTT	CASSYSLADTEAFF
.	TRBV4-3	.	TRBJ1-2	TGCGCCAGCAGCCAAGAAGAGGGCCATAACTATGGCTACACCTTC	CASSQEEGHNYGYTF
TRBD1	TRBV7-6	once	TRBJ2-2	TGTGCCAGCAGCCCCGGACAGGGCCCGCGGGACACCGGGGAGCTGTTTTTT	CASSPGQGPRDTGELFF
.	TRBV28	.	TRBJ1-5	TGTGCCAGCAATCCCGGGACTGGATTGGGTCAGCCCCAGCATTTT	CASNPGTGLGQPQHF
TRBD2	TRBV28	.	TRBJ2-2	TGTGCCAGCAGTTCCAGACTAGCGGGAGCGGTTGACACCGGGGAGCTGTTTTTT	CASSSRLAGAVDTGELFF
.	TRBV7-2	.	TRBJ2-3	TGTGCCAGCCAAAACCAGGCGGGATTATCCACAGATACGCAGTATTTT	CASQNQAGLSTDTQYF
TRBD2	TRBV10-3	.	TRBJ2-3	TGTGCCATCAGTGACACTAGCGGGTTTAGCACAGATACGCAGTATTTT	CAISDTSGFSTDTQYF
TRBD2	TRBV27	.	TRBJ2-7	TGTGCCAGCAGTTCCCCCGGGACTAGCAGCTACGAGCAGTACTTC	CASSSPGTSSYEQYF